This T cell receptor (beta chain) appears in the sequencing data of a study of blood T cell repertoires in COVID-19. Study-wide context: Collection of acute and convalescent COVID-19 samples took place in the United States, Italy and Spain.

This clone was picked up one time. Adults between about 18 and 95 years of age took part from under 25 US areas. Before being deemed recovered, Cohort 3 donors had two negative PCRs, clearance, or symptom resolution. This CDR3 is 15 amino acids long. From germline, CDR1 is SGDLS and CDR2 YYNGEE. Trimming left V 4 bases short and J 4 bases short, with 15 bases between. TCRdb's copy holds only in-frame clones and misses some; the assay was immunoSEQ multiplex PCR. This table has approximately 180,000 clones, more than 80% appearing once. The receptor's source is a man in his forties or fifties who had recovered from COVID-19. V usage is TRBV9 and J usage is TRBJ2-1; the D is unclear. Material for sequencing was PBMCs or T cells enriched from blood (not recorded which). CDR3 in DNA: TGTGCCAGCAGCCCCCCGGAGCGCGGTTACAATGAGCAGTTCTTC. This gives the protein CASSPPERGYNEQFF.